The entry that follows covers one T cell receptor (beta chain) sequence. Its matching antigen is unknown. These data come from a study of CD8 T cells in ankylosing spondylitis. Germline loops: CDR1 KGHSH, CDR2 LQKENI. The CDR3 loop spans 14 amino acids. Trimming removed 2 bases at V and 4 bases at J, with 12 bases between. Each TCR beta library was made by quantitative 5'-RACE that incorporated molecular barcodes. TCRdb itself ran the 5' RACE reads through MiXCR, one entry per CDR3 protein. The sample carries 250,000 or so distinct CDR3 sequences, about 24% recorded once. Study outcomes and limitations: Ankylosing spondylitis blood appeared to be characterized by a TCR beta motif of fewer than ten highly homologous variants.

V usage is TRBV18 and J usage is TRBJ2-7; D perhaps matches TRBD1 (6 bases). The sequenced sample consisted of blood, either unsorted or a sorted T cell fraction (not recorded which). This clonotype originated in a male donor with ankylosing spondylitis or in good health (not recorded which). This chain's CDR3 is CASSPRTDMYEQYF. The CDR3 DNA is TGTGCCAGCTCACCAAGGACAGATATGTACGAGCAGTACTTC. The full variable domain, rest sourced from reference TRBV18 and TRBJ2-7, is NAGVMQNPRHLVRRRGQEARLRCSPMKGHSHVYWYRQLPEEGLKFMVYLQKENIIDESGMPKERFSAEFPKEGPSILRIQQVVRGDSAAYFCASSPRTDMYEQYFGPGTRLTVT.